This T cell receptor (beta chain) was captured in a study of vaccination and CD4 T cells after COVID-19. The Oncomine TCR Beta short-read assay sequenced DNA from cultured CD4+ T cells. Each CDR3 protein gets one entry after TCRdb re-called the PCR reads with MiXCR. The sample includes 7,600 or so distinct CDR3 sequences, roughly 20% of them seen just once. Remarks on this clonotype: Antigen: not known.

Treatment given: approximately 9-day PBMC culture with coronavirus spike peptide pools or control peptides (ViraFEST assay). Researchers reported culturing 2 million or so PBMCs per well with approximately 10 IU/ml IL-2 and 8 to 10 ug/ml peptide pools. This CDR3 contains 15 residues. Germline V gene sequence: CDR1 MDHEN, CDR2 SYDVKM. The V end lost 6 bases, the J end lost 2 bases, and 14 bases lay between the germline ends. The input for sequencing was CD4+ T cells from blood, cultured in vitro, taken after SARS-CoV-2 vaccination. This receptor was taken from a human donor who had recovered from COVID-19. V and J are TRBV28 and TRBJ1-3; maybe TRBD1 (6 bases). CDR3 loop: CASRPQGSAGNTIYF. The CDR3 DNA sequence: TGTGCCAGCAGGCCACAGGGATCAGCTGGAAACACCATATATTTT.